This T cell receptor (beta chain) was observed in a study of blood T cell repertoires in COVID-19. Trimming took off 6 bases at V and 0 bases at J, with 9 bases between the two ends. The length of the CDR3 is 14 residues. The germline CDR1 and CDR2 sequences are MDHEN and SYDVKM. Profiled with immunoSEQ multiplex PCR; TCRdb holds only in-frame clones, not every one. Among about 200,000 clones listed, 80% to 90% were seen once. Material for sequencing was PBMCs or T cells enriched from blood (not recorded which). This TCR was recovered from a man aged 35 to 55 who had recovered from COVID-19. This sequence joins TRBV28 and TRBJ1-3; D unclear. The CDR3 protein is CASRREDSGNTIYF. The CDR3 nucleotides are TGTGCCAGCAGACGTGAGGACTCTGGAAACACCATATATTTT.